This section outlines one TCR beta chain sequence together with its context. Its antigen is unknown. These data are taken from a study of shared clonotypes between healthy human individuals. Every subset had its genomic DNA shared out evenly among several immunoSEQ plates. Measured with immunoSEQ multiplex PCR; TCRdb has only the in-frame clones, and not every one. The repertoire consists of around 1.9 million clones, with around 95% occurring once and the leading ten covering 1.5% to 2%. This CDR3 contains 14 residues. Per the germline V gene, CDR1 is MGHRA and CDR2 is YSYEKL. Trimming left V 2 bases short and J 5 bases short, with 12 bases between. CD45RO-negative CD8 cells positively selected for CCR7 made up the naive population, which excluded terminally differentiated effector memory CD45RA+ cells. Overall study findings and caveats: Naive subsets usually exceeded memory subsets in estimated richness.

This receptor was identified in a man younger than 35 in good health. Some clones in this sample may be carry-over from other donors' samples. This chain connects TRBV4-1 to TRBJ2-5, with a tentative D call TRBD1 (5 bases). Sequences were obtained from naive CD8+ T cells from PBMCs. The CDR3 loop reads CASSQLGRRETQYF. CDR3 nucleotide sequence: TGCGCCAGCAGCCAACTGGGGCGGCGGGAGACCCAGTACTTC.